This T cell receptor (beta chain) was documented in a study of cytomegalovirus exposure and HLA in healthy donors. In germline, CDR1 is SGHRS, CDR2 YFSETQ. This CDR3 is built from 19 residues. V gave up 2 bases and J gave up 3 bases, with 23 bases separating them. The PCR had 60 Vbeta and 13 Jbeta primers. Method: immunoSEQ multiplex PCR; TCRdb's copy keeps in-frame clones and lacks some. The sample has around 98,000 clones, 65% to 80% seen once. The J gene is TRBJ1-4, the V gene TRBV5-1; D is perhaps TRBD1 (6 bases). The specimen sequenced was PBMCs. This TCR was sampled from a human donor in good health. In DNA form, the CDR3 reads TGCGCCAGCAGCTTCACAGGGCCGGGGGGGGTCGCGCCTAATGAAAAACTGTTTTTT. It yields the protein CASSFTGPGGVAPNEKLFF.